This note documents a single TCR beta chain sequence. Antigen: not known. Losses at the gene ends were 0 bases for V and 10 bases for J; bases not matched to a gene: 5. The CDR3 contains 15 residues. Scientists ran DNA taken from cultured CD4+ T cells through the Oncomine TCR Beta short-read assay for sequencing. TCRdb re-analysed the PCR reads in MiXCR, keeping a single row per CDR3 protein. Of 15,000 to 20,000 distinct CDR3 sequences in the sample, 35% to 45% were seen once. This entry belongs to a study of vaccination and CD4 T cells after COVID-19. Sample treatment: roughly 10-day PBMC culture with coronavirus spike peptide pools or control peptides (ViraFEST assay).

The receptor comes from a human donor who received a COVID-19 vaccine. The chain has TRBV23-1 and TRBJ1-4, with 10 bases that match TRBD1. TRBV23-1 is an ORF; its function is uncertain. Sequencing was performed on CD4+ T cells from blood, cultured in vitro, taken before SARS-CoV-2 vaccination. The CDR3 nucleotides read TGCGCCAGCAGTCAATCGGGACAGGGGTCTGGAAAACTGTTTTTT. Protein sequence: CASSQSGQGSGKLFF.